A selection of T cell receptor beta chains follows, all from one sample in a study of tumor T cells in aggressive B-cell lymphoma. The assay was immunoSEQ multiplex PCR, and TCRdb's table has in-frame clones only and misses some. Among roughly 2,900 clones, roughly 93% were seen once, and the ten largest hold over 7%. Sequencing input: tumor tissue. The receptors shown here come from an adult with diffuse large B cell lymphoma. CDR3s include the opening cysteine and the closing phenylalanine or tryptophan. A D gene is named only where the DNA matches it firmly. The listing skips clone size in some rows; elsewhere it reads once, few, many or a size class.

d_call	clone_size	v_call	j_call	cdr3_aa	cdr3_nt
-	once	TRBV4-1	TRBJ2-2	CASSQSLRELFF	TGCGCCAGCAGCCAAAGCCTCCGGGAGCTGTTTTTT
-	few	TRBV9	TRBJ1-1	CASSVAMAGGAFF	TGTGCCAGCAGCGTAGCTATGGCCGGCGGAGCTTTCTTT
TRBD1	-	TRBV30	TRBJ1-1	CASKGQVDTEAFF	TGTGCCTCGAAGGGACAGGTTGACACTGAAGCTTTCTTT
TRBD2	-	TRBV28	TRBJ2-5	CASSLTSGRNTQYF	TGTGCCAGCAGTTTGACTAGCGGGAGGAATACCCAGTACTTC
-	-	TRBV6-5	TRBJ1-3	CASSFSFSGNTIYF	TGTGCCAGCAGTTTTTCATTCTCTGGAAACACCATATATTTT
TRBD1	-	TRBV5-1	TRBJ1-4	CASSGTGGTNEKLFF	TGCGCCAGCAGCGGGACAGGGGGCACTAATGAAAAACTGTTTTTT
-	-	TRBV5-5	TRBJ1-2	CASSSQGRSGYTF	TGTGCCAGCAGCTCACAAGGCCGGAGTGGCTACACCTTC
-	-	TRBV7-2	TRBJ1-2	CASSSRTANYGYTF	TGTGCCAGCAGCTCCCGGACAGCTAACTATGGCTACACCTTC
-	-	TRBV9	TRBJ2-7	CASSPRPFDYEQYF	TGTGCCAGCTCTCCTAGACCTTTTGACTACGAGCAGTACTTC
-	-	TRBV5-1	TRBJ2-7	CASSSQLSYEQYF	TGCGCCAGCAGCTCACAGCTCTCCTACGAGCAGTACTTC
TRBD1	-	TRBV7-9	TRBJ1-2	CASSLARTGRNYGYTF	TGTGCCAGCAGCTTAGCCCGGACAGGGAGAAACTATGGCTACACCTTC
-	-	TRBV15	TRBJ1-4	CATSRTGGTNEKLFF	TGTGCCACCAGCAGGACGGGGGGCACTAATGAAAAACTGTTTTTT
-	once	TRBV7-3	TRBJ2-7	CASSRGHSYEQYF	TGTGCCAGCAGCAGGGGCCACTCCTACGAGCAGTACTTC